One sample yielded the 18 T cell receptor beta chains listed below, sequenced in a study of long-term antiretroviral therapy in people with HIV. Assay version v3.0 of immunoSEQ was used, and it was run at survey level. Clones were read by immunoSEQ multiplex PCR, and TCRdb kept only the in-frame ones, dropping some. The table records some 35,000 clones, around 94% of them present only once. The specimen was unsorted PBMCs, collected 4.1 years after starting antiretroviral therapy. Every receptor here comes from a woman aged 45-59 years with HIV.

This chain connects TRBV5-1 to TRBJ2-1, with a tentative D call TRBD1 (6 bases). The germline V gene has CDR1 SGHRS and CDR2 YFSETQ. This CDR3 has 15 residues. The V gene lost 2 bases and the J gene lost 5 bases, with 14 bases spanning the gap. The CDR3 region has the DNA TGCGCCAGCAGCTTACCGACAGGAAACCACAATGAGCAGTTCTTC. Translation gives CASSLPTGNHNEQFF.

The V call is TRBV2, the J call TRBJ1-1; 7 bases are shared with TRBD1. V gave up 5 bases and J gave up 1 base; unmatched junction bases: 16. CDR1 is SNHLY and CDR2 is FYNNEI in the germline V gene. CDR3 length: 18 amino acids. DNA of the CDR3: TGTGCCAGCAGTTGGGACAGACCCCTTCTGTTCCAGAACACTGAAGCTTTCTTT. Its protein is CASSWDRPLLFQNTEAFF. Drawing the rest from reference TRBV2 and TRBJ1-1, the complete variable domain is EPEVTQTPSHQVTQMGQEVILRCVPISNHLYFYWYRQILGQKVEFLVSFYNNEISEKSEIFDDQFSVERPDGSNFTLKIRSTKLEDSAMYFCASSWDRPLLFQNTEAFFGQGTRLTVV.

The rearrangement links TRBV30 to TRBJ1-1, with unresolved D. Germline loops: CDR1 GTSNPN, CDR2 SVGIG (reference sequence). The V end was cut by 0 bases, the J end by 1 base, with 9 bases between. This CDR3 is built from 14 residues. CDR3 loop: CAWSVSRRNTEAFF. The CDR3 coding sequence is TGTGCCTGGAGTGTGTCGAGGAGGAACACTGAAGCTTTCTTT.

The chain couples TRBV5-6 to TRBJ2-2; D call uncertain. The V end lost 0 bases, the J end lost 1 base, and 10 bases lay between the germline ends. Germline-derived CDR1 and CDR2 are SGHDT and YYEEEE. This CDR3 region has 16 residues. The CDR3 sequence is CASSLAESLNTGELFF. The CDR3, as DNA: TGTGCCAGCAGCTTGGCGGAGTCATTGAACACCGGGGAGCTGTTTTTT.

The chain carries TRBV2 and TRBJ1-4; TRBD1 matches 7 bases. CDR1 SNHLY and CDR2 FYNNEI come from the germline V gene. CDR3 length: 12 residues. Losses at the gene ends were 5 bases for V and 10 bases for J; bases not matched to a gene: 4. The CDR3 region has the DNA TGTGCCAGCAGTCGACAGGGTGGAAAACTGTTTTTT. This translates into CASSRQGGKLFF.

The chain uses TRBV6-6 and TRBJ1-5; D is perhaps TRBD1 (5 bases). The CDR3 contains 15 residues. The germline gives CDR1 MNHNY, CDR2 SVGAGI (reference sequence). Trimming removed 7 bases at V and 3 bases at J, with 16 bases between. CDR3 in DNA: TGTGCCAGCACCCGGACACTGAGCTACAATCAGCCCCAGCATTTT. Protein sequence: CASTRTLSYNQPQHF.

The table lists this clone with a count of one. The chain uses TRBV5-1 and TRBJ2-1; D gene ambiguous. Trimming pared 2 bases from V and 3 bases from J, leaving 6 bases between. This CDR3 has 13 residues. The germline CDR1 and CDR2 sequences are SGHRS and YFSETQ. CDR3 amino acids: CASSLGGYNEQFF. CDR3 in DNA: TGCGCCAGCAGCTTAGGCGGCTACAATGAGCAGTTCTTC.

The chain has TRBV4-3 and TRBJ1-4; D may be TRBD1 (5 bases). Germline V CDR1 and CDR2: LGHNA, YSLEER. The V end was cut by 0 bases, the J end by 5 bases, with 13 bases between. This CDR3 is built from 16 residues. CDR3 region: CASSQDLGEGNEKLFF. The CDR3 DNA follows: TGCGCCAGCAGCCAAGATCTGGGGGAGGGGAATGAAAAACTGTTTTTT.

The V and J genes are TRBV9 and TRBJ1-2, with 9 bases lining up with TRBD1. The germline V gene has CDR1 SGDLS and CDR2 YYNGEE. Trimming cost V 0 bases and J 6 bases; bases outside gene matches: 12. This CDR3 is built from 17 residues. In DNA form, the CDR3 reads TGTGCCAGCAGCGTAGTGACCGACAGGGGGATTCGCCATGGCTACACCTTC. Its protein is CASSVVTDRGIRHGYTF.

DNA of the CDR3: TGTGCCAGCAGTTCGACTAGCGTGGGCCAAGAGACCCAGTACTTC. Residues: CASSSTSVGQETQYF. The chain is built from TRBV27 and TRBJ2-5; 8 bases fit TRBD2. There are 15 residues in the CDR3. Germline CDR1 reads MNHEY; CDR2 reads SMNVEV (reference sequence). The J segment lost 1 base and the V segment lost 4 bases, leaving 5 bases of the junction unmatched.

CDR3 bases: TGTGCCAGCAGCTTAGCCGACTTCTACGAGCAGTACTTC. It is translated as CASSLADFYEQYF. The chain couples TRBV7-9 to TRBJ2-7; D unclear. The CDR3 runs 13 residues. V was cut by 0 bases and J by 3 bases, with 6 bases left in between. From germline, CDR1 is SEHNR and CDR2 FQNEAQ (reference sequence). The whole variable domain, remainder taken from reference TRBV7-9 and TRBJ2-7, is DTGVSQNPRHKITKRGQNVTFRCDPISEHNRLYWYRQTLGQGPEFLTYFQNEAQLEKSRLLSDRFSAERPKGSFSTLEIQRTEQGDSAMYLCASSLADFYEQYFGPGTRLTVT.

This rearrangement joins TRBV10-2 to TRBJ1-2; D is unclear. Trimming pared 0 bases from V and 0 bases from J, leaving 2 bases between. This CDR3 is built from 13 residues. CDR1 is WSHSY and CDR2 is SAAADI in the germline V gene. The CDR3 region is CASSESPNYGYTF. The CDR3 DNA is TGCGCCAGCAGTGAGTCTCCTAACTATGGCTACACCTTC.

This chain connects TRBV14 to TRBJ2-7; the D gene is possibly TRBD2 (5 bases). This CDR3 contains 14 residues. The V end was cut by 3 bases, the J end by 4 bases, with 13 bases between. Germline V gene data show CDR1 as SGHDN and CDR2 as FVKESK. The CDR3 loop reads CASSHWGGGYEQYF. The CDR3 region has the DNA TGTGCCAGCAGCCATTGGGGTGGCGGGTACGAGCAGTACTTC.

The V and J genes are TRBV21-1 and TRBJ2-5; the D call TRBD2 from the table was never checked on the DNA. TRBV21-1 is shown as a pseudogene. The CDR3 is 17 residues long. This chain's CDR3 is CASSEKIPGSGQETQYF. The CDR3 region has the DNA TGTGCCAGCAGCGAAAAAATACCAGGGAGCGGGCAAGAGACCCAGTACTTC.

This sequence joins TRBV6-1 and TRBJ2-4, with 10 bases lining up with TRBD1. The CDR3 sequence is 18 residues long. With 2 bases clipped from V and 1 base from J, the junction kept 8 bases outside the gene matches. Germline CDR1 MNHNS, CDR2 SASEGT. This chain's CDR3 is CASSETRQGAGAKNIQYF. The CDR3 DNA reads TGTGCCAGCAGTGAAACACGACAGGGGGCTGGGGCCAAAAACATTCAGTACTTC.

The rearrangement joins TRBV5-6 to TRBJ2-2; D is undetermined. Germline V gives CDR1 SGHDT, CDR2 YYEEEE. V gave up 2 bases and J gave up 4 bases, with 15 bases separating them. The CDR3 runs to 16 residues. Written as DNA, the CDR3 is TGTGCCAGCAGCTTTCTTACTATCAGGTTCACCGGGGAGCTGTTTTTT. Protein: CASSFLTIRFTGELFF.

This chain joins TRBV19 and TRBJ1-5, with D possibly TRBD1 on 5 matching bases. Germline lookup yields CDR1 LNHDA and CDR2 SQIVND (reference sequence). V lost 0 bases, J lost 6 bases, and 15 bases lay in between. This CDR3 spans 16 amino acids. The CDR3 sequence is CASSIEGLRSGQPQHF. The CDR3 DNA reads TGTGCCAGTAGTATAGAGGGACTCCGGTCGGGTCAGCCCCAGCATTTT.

The CDR3 here is CASSITRGLSTDTQYF. The CDR3 DNA sequence: TGTGCCAGTAGTATAACGCGGGGGTTGAGCACAGATACGCAGTATTTT. The rearrangement uses TRBV19 and TRBJ2-3, with 7 bases matching TRBD2. The germline V gene encodes CDR1 LNHDA and CDR2 SQIVND (reference sequence). Losses at the gene ends were 2 bases for V and 0 bases for J; bases not matched to a gene: 5. There are 16 residues in the CDR3.